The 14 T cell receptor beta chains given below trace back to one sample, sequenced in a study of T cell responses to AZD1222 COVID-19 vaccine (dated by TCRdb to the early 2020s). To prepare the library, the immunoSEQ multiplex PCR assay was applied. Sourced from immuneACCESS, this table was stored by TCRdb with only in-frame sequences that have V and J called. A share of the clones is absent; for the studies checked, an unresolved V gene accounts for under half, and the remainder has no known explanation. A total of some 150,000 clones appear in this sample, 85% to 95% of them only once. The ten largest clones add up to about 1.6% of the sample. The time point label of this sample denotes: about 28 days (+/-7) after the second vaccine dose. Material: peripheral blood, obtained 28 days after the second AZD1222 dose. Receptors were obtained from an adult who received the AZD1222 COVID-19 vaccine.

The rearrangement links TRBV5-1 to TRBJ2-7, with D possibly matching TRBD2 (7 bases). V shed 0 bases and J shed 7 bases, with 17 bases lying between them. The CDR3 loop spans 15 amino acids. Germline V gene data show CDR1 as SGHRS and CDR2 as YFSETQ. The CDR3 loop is CASSLALGGRGEQYF. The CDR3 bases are TGCGCCAGCAGCTTGGCCCTCGGGGGGCGTGGGGAGCAGTACTTC.

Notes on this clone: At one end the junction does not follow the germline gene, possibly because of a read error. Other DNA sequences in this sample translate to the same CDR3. The CDR3 DNA sequence: TGCGCCAGTACCGCACGGTCGGCGGGAGAGCAAGATACGCAGTATTTT. Protein sequence: CASTARSAGEQDTQYF. The gene calls are TRBV19 and TRBJ2-3; 7 bases are shared with TRBD2. Germline lookup yields CDR1 LNHDA and CDR2 SQIVND (reference sequence). This CDR3 contains 16 residues.

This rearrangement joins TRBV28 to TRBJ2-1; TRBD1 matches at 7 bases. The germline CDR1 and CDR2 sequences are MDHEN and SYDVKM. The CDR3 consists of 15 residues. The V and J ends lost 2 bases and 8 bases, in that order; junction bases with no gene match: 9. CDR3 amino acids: CASSLNPNRGYEQFF. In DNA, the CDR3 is TGTGCCAGCAGTTTAAACCCCAACAGGGGCTATGAGCAGTTCTTC.

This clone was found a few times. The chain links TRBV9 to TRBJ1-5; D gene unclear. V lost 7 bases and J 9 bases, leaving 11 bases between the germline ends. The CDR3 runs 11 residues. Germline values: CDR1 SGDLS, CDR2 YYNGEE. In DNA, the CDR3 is TGTGCCAGCGGCCGGGCGGGGCCCCAGCATTTT. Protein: CASGRAGPQHF.

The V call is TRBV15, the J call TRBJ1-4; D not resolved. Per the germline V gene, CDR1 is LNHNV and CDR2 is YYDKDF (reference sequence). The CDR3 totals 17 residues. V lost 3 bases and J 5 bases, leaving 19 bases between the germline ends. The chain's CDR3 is CATSSTPGRGENEKLFF. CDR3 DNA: TGTGCCACCAGCAGCACCCCCGGGCGGGGAGAGAATGAAAAACTGTTTTTT.

The chain's CDR3 is CASSLGGHREAFF. DNA for the CDR3: TGTGCCAGCAGCTTAGGAGGTCACCGGGAAGCTTTCTTT. V is TRBV7-2 and J is TRBJ1-1, with D uncertain. Germline lookup yields CDR1 SGHTA and CDR2 FQGNSA. The CDR3 loop spans 13 amino acids. The V and J ends lost 1 base and 8 bases respectively, with 11 bases between them.

This chain's CDR3 is CASSTFSGTGNQPQHF. The CDR3 coding sequence is TGTGCCAGTAGTACATTCTCCGGGACAGGCAATCAGCCCCAGCATTTT. The gene calls are TRBV19 and TRBJ1-5; 7 positions match TRBD1. The CDR3 is 16 amino acids. With V trimmed by 4 bases and J by 2 bases, 8 bases remained unmatched. CDR1 and CDR2 from the germline V gene are LNHDA and SQIVND (reference sequence).

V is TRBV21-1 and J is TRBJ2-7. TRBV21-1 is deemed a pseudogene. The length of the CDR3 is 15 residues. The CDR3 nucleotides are TGTGCCAGCAGCAAAGAGGATAGGATTGGGTACGAGCAGTACTTC. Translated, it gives CASSKEDRIGYEQYF.

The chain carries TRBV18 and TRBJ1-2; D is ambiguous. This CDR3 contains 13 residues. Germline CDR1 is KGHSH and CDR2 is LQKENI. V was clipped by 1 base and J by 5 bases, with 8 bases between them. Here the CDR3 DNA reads TGTGCCAGCTCACCACAAGGAGTATATGGCTACACCTTC. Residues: CASSPQGVYGYTF.

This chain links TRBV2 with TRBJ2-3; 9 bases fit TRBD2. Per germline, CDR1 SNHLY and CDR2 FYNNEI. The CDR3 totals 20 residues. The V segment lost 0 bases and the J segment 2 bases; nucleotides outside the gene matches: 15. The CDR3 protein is CASSEAQKWGLADLTDTQYF. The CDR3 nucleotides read TGTGCCAGCAGTGAAGCGCAAAAGTGGGGACTAGCTGACCTCACAGATACGCAGTATTTT.

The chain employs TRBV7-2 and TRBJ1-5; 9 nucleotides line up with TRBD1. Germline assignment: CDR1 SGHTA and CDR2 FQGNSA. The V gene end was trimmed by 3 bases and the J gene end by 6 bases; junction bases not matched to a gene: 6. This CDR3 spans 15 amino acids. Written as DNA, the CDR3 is TGTGCCAGCAGCTTTGGGACAGGGCGAAGTCAGCCCCAGCATTTT. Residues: CASSFGTGRSQPQHF.

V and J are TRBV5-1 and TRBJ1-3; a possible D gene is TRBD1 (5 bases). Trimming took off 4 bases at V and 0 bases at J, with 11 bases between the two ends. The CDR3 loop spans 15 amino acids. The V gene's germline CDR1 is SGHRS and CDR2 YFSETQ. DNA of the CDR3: TGCGCCAGCAGCCGGGACGGCCGCTCTGGAAACACCATATATTTT. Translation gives CASSRDGRSGNTIYF.

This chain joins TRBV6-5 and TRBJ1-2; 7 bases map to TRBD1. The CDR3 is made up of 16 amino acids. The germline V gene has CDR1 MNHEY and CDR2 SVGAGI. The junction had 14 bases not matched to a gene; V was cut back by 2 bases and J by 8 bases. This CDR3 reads CASSYRPVRDSHGYTF. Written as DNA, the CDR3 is TGTGCCAGCAGTTACAGGCCCGTCCGGGACAGCCACGGCTACACCTTC.

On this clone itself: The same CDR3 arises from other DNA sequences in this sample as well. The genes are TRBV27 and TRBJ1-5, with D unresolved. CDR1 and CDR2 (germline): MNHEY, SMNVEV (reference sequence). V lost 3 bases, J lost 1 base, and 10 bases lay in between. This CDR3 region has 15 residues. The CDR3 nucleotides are TGTGCCAGCAGTTTTTCAGGAGCGAGCAATCAGCCCCAGCATTTT. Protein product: CASSFSGASNQPQHF.